Below are 29 T cell receptor beta chains sequenced from a single sample in a study of PD-L1 blockade in urothelial cancer. Repertoires were generated with immunoSEQ multiplex PCR, while TCRdb's copy carries only in-frame clones and drops some. The data show more than 45,000 clones, with approximately 86% seen just once and 16% held by the top ten. Sequenced here: PBMCs, sampled around atezolizumab (anti-PD-L1) treatment. The source is a man in his sixties with urothelial cancer.

This clone occurred once. V is TRBV5-4 and J is TRBJ1-3, with a tentative D call TRBD1 (5 bases). Deletions cut 1 base from V and 0 bases from J, with 14 bases between. The CDR3 contains 17 residues. Germline assignment: CDR1 SGHNT and CDR2 YYREEE (reference sequence). The CDR3, as DNA: TGTGCCAGCAGCTTGCGAGGCCGGGGGAGCTCTGGAAACACCATATATTTT. Protein sequence: CASSLRGRGSSGNTIYF.

The rearrangement links TRBV6-1 to TRBJ2-7, with 10 positions matching TRBD2. Germline trimming cut 6 bases from V and 3 bases from J; bases unmatched to any gene: 5. Per germline, CDR1 MNHNS and CDR2 SASEGT. This CDR3 is built from 14 residues. CDR3 bases: TGTGCCAGCAGGGTAGCGGGGGGAAGCTACGAGCAGTACTTC. This codes for CASRVAGGSYEQYF.

The chain joins TRBV27 to TRBJ1-5, with D tentatively TRBD1 (6 bases). The germline CDR1 and CDR2 sequences are MNHEY and SMNVEV (reference sequence). This CDR3 is 14 amino acids long. Trimming removed 5 bases at V and 6 bases at J, with 14 bases between. DNA for the CDR3: TGTGCCAGCAGTCCCGGGAGGGGGGGTCAGCCCCAGCATTTT. Translated: CASSPGRGGQPQHF.

V gene TRBV30 combines with J gene TRBJ1-4, with D uncertain. CDR3 length: 14 amino acids. Germline CDR1 GTSNPN, CDR2 SVGIG (reference sequence). Trimming cost V 2 bases and J 4 bases, with 11 bases left between them. The chain's CDR3 is CAWSRRRINEKLFF. For the CDR3, the DNA is TGTGCCTGGAGTCGGCGGCGCATTAATGAAAAACTGTTTTTT.

This clone appeared once. CDR3 nucleotides: TGTGCCATCAGATCTGACAGGGAGAACTCCTACGAGCAGTACTTC. Its protein is CAIRSDRENSYEQYF. This rearrangement joins TRBV10-3 to TRBJ2-7; TRBD1 agrees at 7 bases. The germline gives CDR1 ENHRY, CDR2 SYGVKD. Losses at the gene ends were 6 bases for V and 0 bases for J; bases not matched to a gene: 8. The CDR3 spans 15 residues.

The gene calls are TRBV14 and TRBJ2-7; TRBD2 agrees at 15 bases. From germline, CDR1 is SGHDN and CDR2 FVKESK. The CDR3 loop spans 17 amino acids. V was pared by 1 base and J by 4 bases, with 5 bases of the junction left unmatched. CDR3 region: CASSQVEGLAGGYEQYF. In DNA form, the CDR3 reads TGTGCCAGCAGCCAAGTGGAGGGACTAGCGGGGGGATACGAGCAGTACTTC.

V usage is TRBV6-1 and J usage is TRBJ1-1, with 12 bases that match TRBD1. V gave up 5 bases and J gave up 4 bases; unmatched junction bases: 2. This CDR3 has 14 residues. CDR1 is MNHNS and CDR2 is SASEGT in the germline V gene. The CDR3 protein is CASSWDRGPTEAFF. Here the CDR3 DNA reads TGTGCCAGCAGTTGGGACAGGGGGCCCACTGAAGCTTTCTTT.

The chain joins TRBV6-5 to TRBJ1-1, with D unclear. The length of the CDR3 is 15 residues. Germline assignment: CDR1 MNHEY and CDR2 SVGAGI. The V end was cut by 2 bases, the J end by 2 bases, with 12 bases between. The DNA of the CDR3 is TGTGCCAGCAGTTACCAGTTCCGATTCAACACTGAAGCTTTCTTT. Its protein product is CASSYQFRFNTEAFF.

The V call is TRBV4-1, the J call TRBJ2-7, with unresolved D. In germline, CDR1 is MGHRA, CDR2 YSYEKL. The CDR3 extends over 12 amino acids. With 2 bases removed from V and 6 bases from J, the gap between germline ends came to 8 bases. In nucleotides, the CDR3 is TGCGCCAGCAGCCAACCCTACAGCGAGCAGTACTTC. Amino acids: CASSQPYSEQYF.

This chain links TRBV25-1 with TRBJ2-7; D gene uncertain. This CDR3 is 11 amino acids long. V shed 2 bases and J shed 4 bases, with 3 bases lying between them. The germline CDR1 and CDR2 sequences are MGHDK and SYGVNS. This CDR3 reads CASSETYEQYF. The CDR3 DNA is TGTGCCAGCAGTGAAACTTACGAGCAGTACTTC.

The rearrangement uses TRBV9 and TRBJ2-2; 7 positions agree with TRBD2. The trim removed 4 bases at V and 7 bases at J, leaving 7 bases unmatched. Germline assignment: CDR1 SGDLS and CDR2 YYNGEE. The CDR3 consists of 14 residues. The CDR3 sequence is CASSTLERGGELFF. DNA for the CDR3: TGTGCCAGCAGCACCTTAGAGCGGGGCGGGGAGCTGTTTTTT.

This clone appeared a single time. The CDR3 DNA reads TGCAGCGTTGAAGGGTTCTGGGCTAGCGGGGGGAGGTCCGATACGCAGTATTTT. Its translation is CSVEGFWASGGRSDTQYF. The J gene is TRBJ2-3, the V gene TRBV29-1; 11 nucleotides agree with TRBD2. CDR1 SQVTM and CDR2 ANQGSEA come from the germline V gene. V lost 1 base to trimming and J lost 6 bases; unmatched junction nucleotides: 15. The CDR3 runs to 18 residues.

The chain joins TRBV27 to TRBJ1-2, with D unclear. Trimming took off 10 bases at V and 6 bases at J, with 30 bases between the two ends. The length of the CDR3 is 17 residues. CDR1 and CDR2 (germline): MNHEY, SMNVEV (reference sequence). The CDR3 bases are TGTGCCATTCCTCCCTCCCCGGCGGTCCCGGTAGCAGATGGCTACACCTTC. Amino acids: CAIPPSPAVPVADGYTF.

The rearrangement joins TRBV11-3 to TRBJ2-3; 8 bases map to TRBD1. V lost 1 base and J lost 6; bases outside the gene matches: 3. CDR1 and CDR2 (germline): SGHNT, YENEEA. The CDR3 is 14 amino acids. CDR3 bases: TGTGCCAGCAGCTTAGGACAGGGGTGGGATACGCAGTATTTT. Translating gives CASSLGQGWDTQYF.

The rearrangement uses TRBV2 and TRBJ2-3; tentative D call: TRBD2 (7 bases). V was shortened by 4 bases and J by 4 bases, with 12 bases between the two germline ends. The CDR3 spans 14 residues. CDR1 is SNHLY, CDR2 FYNNEI, per germline. CDR3 sequence reads: CASSVGGRADTQYF. The CDR3 nucleotides are TGTGCCAGCAGTGTCGGGGGGCGAGCAGATACGCAGTATTTT.

CDR3 in DNA: TGTGCCAGCAGTTTATCGGGGGGGGGACACTATGGCTACACCTTC. Protein: CASSLSGGGHYGYTF. V usage is TRBV27 and J usage is TRBJ1-2; the D gene is possibly TRBD1 (5 bases). This CDR3 spans 15 amino acids. V shed 0 bases and J shed 3 bases, with 11 bases lying between them. CDR1 and CDR2 (germline): MNHEY, SMNVEV (reference sequence).

The rearrangement links TRBV6-5 to TRBJ2-7, with a tentative D call TRBD2 (6 bases). V lost 2 bases and J lost 5, with 13 bases in between. CDR1 MNHEY and CDR2 SVGAGI come from the germline V gene. The CDR3 is 14 residues long. CDR3: CASSYEEGRHEQYF. CDR3 in DNA: TGTGCCAGCAGTTACGAGGAGGGTCGGCACGAGCAGTACTTC.

The genes are TRBV10-1 and TRBJ2-3; TRBD2 matches 13 bases. V gave up 4 bases and J gave up 2 bases; unmatched junction bases: 15. Looked up from germline, CDR1 is WNHNN and CDR2 is SYGVQD (reference sequence). This CDR3 contains 20 residues. CDR3 nucleotide sequence: TGCGCCAGCAGTGCTGGGTCCACTAGCGGGAGGGCCGGAGACACAGATACGCAGTATTTT. It specifies CASSAGSTSGRAGDTDTQYF.

The rearrangement uses TRBV11-2 and TRBJ2-7; D is possibly TRBD1 (5 bases). V lost 1 base and J 0 bases, leaving 7 bases between the germline ends. The CDR3 is 14 residues long. The germline V gene has CDR1 SGHAT and CDR2 FQNNGV. CDR3 residues: CASSLARASYEQYF. The CDR3 coding sequence is TGTGCCAGCAGCTTAGCCAGGGCCTCCTACGAGCAGTACTTC.

This chain joins TRBV11-2 and TRBJ2-2; 10 bases are shared with TRBD2. The CDR3 has 16 amino acids. The J segment lost 4 bases and the V segment lost 0 bases, leaving 2 bases of the junction unmatched. Germline-derived CDR1 and CDR2 are SGHAT and FQNNGV. CDR3 nucleotide sequence: TGTGCCAGCAGCTTAGACTTAGCGGGGGGCACCGGGGAGCTGTTTTTT. Translated: CASSLDLAGGTGELFF.

V is TRBV5-1 and J is TRBJ1-2, with a weak D call TRBD1 (6 bases). V gave up 0 bases and J gave up 4 bases, with 7 bases separating them. CDR1 is SGHRS, CDR2 YFSETQ, per germline. CDR3 length: 13 amino acids. The CDR3 spells CASSLEGVYGYTF. CDR3 sequence (DNA): TGCGCCAGCAGCTTGGAGGGGGTCTATGGCTACACCTTC. Looking up the rest from reference TRBV5-1 and TRBJ1-2 gives the full variable domain: KAGVTQTPRYLIKTRGQQVTLSCSPISGHRSVSWYQQTPGQGLQFLFEYFSETQRNKGNFPGRFSGRQFSNSRSEMNVSTLELGDSALYLCASSLEGVYGYTFGSGTRLTVV.

This clone was seen a few times. This rearrangement joins TRBV25-1 to TRBJ2-1; TRBD1 aligns across 7 bases. Germline V gene data show CDR1 as MGHDK and CDR2 as SYGVNS. V trimming: 7 bases; J trimming: 6 bases; junction bases outside the gene matches: 3. CDR3 length equals 12 residues. The CDR3 DNA reads as TGTGCCAGCATCAGGGGGAGCAATGAGCAGTTCTTC. Translation: CASIRGSNEQFF.

This rearrangement joins TRBV7-2 to TRBJ1-5, with a weak D call TRBD1 (6 bases). The germline CDR1 and CDR2 sequences are SGHTA and FQGNSA. The CDR3 covers 18 residues. The V end lost 1 base, the J end lost 0 bases, and 16 bases lay between the germline ends. The CDR3 loop is CASSLGGQQKHSNQPQHF. CDR3 DNA sequence: TGTGCCAGCAGCTTAGGAGGACAGCAGAAGCATAGCAATCAGCCCCAGCATTTT.

The rearrangement uses TRBV19 and TRBJ2-2, with TRBD1 matching over 9 bases. The CDR3 runs 13 residues. The V gene end was trimmed by 11 bases and the J gene end by 5 bases; junction bases not matched to a gene: 6. CDR1 LNHDA and CDR2 SQIVND come from the germline V gene (reference sequence). This chain's CDR3 is CASRDRVTGELFF. The CDR3 nucleotides read TGTGCCTCCCGGGACAGGGTAACCGGGGAGCTGTTTTTT.

The rearrangement uses TRBV4-2 and TRBJ2-1; maybe TRBD2 (6 bases). The CDR3 consists of 14 residues. CDR1 and CDR2 (germline): LGHNA, YNFKEQ. The V and J ends lost 4 bases and 9 bases respectively, with 16 bases between them. The CDR3 reads CASSRDPGGGEQFF. CDR3 bases: TGTGCCAGCAGCCGGGACCCCGGGGGTGGTGAGCAGTTCTTC.

The genes are TRBV10-3 and TRBJ2-1; perhaps TRBD1 as D (6 bases). CDR1 ENHRY and CDR2 SYGVKD come from the germline V gene. The CDR3 extends over 13 amino acids. Trimming shortened V by 2 bases and J by 9 bases, and 11 bases separated the two germline ends. CDR3 DNA sequence: TGTGCCATCAGTGAGACGGACAGAGGTGAGCAGTTCTTC. Its protein is CAISETDRGEQFF.

This clone was counted a few times. The chain couples TRBV30 to TRBJ1-1, with TRBD1 matching over 7 bases. Germline CDR1 reads GTSNPN; CDR2 reads SVGIG (reference sequence). CDR3 length equals 14 residues. V gave up 2 bases and J gave up 6 bases; unmatched junction bases: 9. CDR3 sequence: CAWSPQTGFSEAFF. The CDR3 nucleotides are TGTGCCTGGAGTCCCCAGACAGGGTTTTCTGAAGCTTTCTTT.

The chain has TRBV11-1 and TRBJ2-1; 11 positions match TRBD1. Germline V gene sequence: CDR1 SGHAT, CDR2 FQDESV (reference sequence). CDR3 length: 15 amino acids. Trimming at V came to 1 base and at J to 9 bases, leaving 5 bases not matched to a gene. The CDR3 is CASSLVGQGAGEQFF. CDR3 sequence (DNA): TGTGCCAGCAGCTTAGTCGGACAGGGGGCTGGTGAGCAGTTCTTC.

The chain is built from TRBV2 and TRBJ1-1, with D unresolved. This CDR3 contains 11 residues. V shed 11 bases and J shed 3 bases, with 10 bases lying between them. Per germline, CDR1 SNHLY and CDR2 FYNNEI. CDR3 coding DNA: TGTGCCTCCGGAGCGGACACTGAAGCTTTCTTT. Translating it yields CASGADTEAFF.